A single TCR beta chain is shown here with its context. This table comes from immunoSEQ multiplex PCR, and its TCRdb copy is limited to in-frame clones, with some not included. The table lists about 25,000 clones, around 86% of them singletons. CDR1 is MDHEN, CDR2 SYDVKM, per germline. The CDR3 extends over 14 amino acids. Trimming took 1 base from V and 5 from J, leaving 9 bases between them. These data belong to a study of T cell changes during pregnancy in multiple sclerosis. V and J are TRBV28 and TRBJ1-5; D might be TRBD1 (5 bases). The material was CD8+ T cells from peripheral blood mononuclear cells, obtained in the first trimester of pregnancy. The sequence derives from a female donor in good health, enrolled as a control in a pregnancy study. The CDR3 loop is CASSLLGEDQPQHF. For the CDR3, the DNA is TGTGCCAGCAGTTTATTGGGGGAGGATCAGCCCCAGCATTTT.